The source of this T cell receptor beta chain is a study of OX40 agonist ivuxolimab in advanced cancers. As for this clone: Its antigen is still unknown.

Germline V gene data show CDR1 as SQVTM and CDR2 as ANQGSEA. Trimming shortened V by 6 bases and J by 3 bases, and 17 bases separated the two germline ends. The CDR3 is 14 residues long. The study, taken as a whole, reports: Several nonresponders also turned out to have low normalized T-cell clonal expansion.

Using immunoSEQ multiplex PCR, the repertoire was profiled, and TCRdb retains in-frame clones only, with some absent. The table includes about 32,000 clones, 75% to 95% detected once. The chain carries TRBV29-1 and TRBJ1-2; weak D call: TRBD1 (5 bases). The receptor comes from an adult with an advanced solid tumor such as melanoma, head and neck, liver or kidney cancer. The specimen comprised CD4+ or CD8+ T cells sorted from blood, sampled in a trial of the OX40 agonist ivuxolimab. CDR3 amino acids: CSVAVRGPYYGYTF. As DNA, the CDR3 is TGCAGCGTAGCCGTAAGGGGCCCCTACTATGGCTACACCTTC.